These T cell receptor beta chains were read from a single sample in a study of vaccination effects on CD4 cells after COVID-19. The protocol was immunoSEQ multiplex PCR, while the TCRdb copy is restricted to in-frame clones and leaves out a portion. This sample has about 66,000 clones, with 74% found just once. Their recognized antigens are unknown. The material was CD4+ T cells from PBMCs cultured without peptide, obtained after COVID-19 vaccination. The receptors come from a human donor who received a COVID-19 vaccine. CDR3s include the opening cysteine and the closing phenylalanine or tryptophan. D genes are given only for firm matches. Size values are once, few and many counts, or a class for expanded clones, and some rows have none.

CSVRLAGSTDTQYF	TGCAGCGTGCGACTAGCGGGGAGCACAGATACGCAGTATTTT	.	TRBV29-1	TRBJ2-3	TRBD2
CASSKGGPSGELFF	TGTGCCAGCAGCAAGGGGGGGCCGAGCGGGGAGCTGTTTTTT	.	TRBV7-2	TRBJ2-2	.
CSAKTGGAGELFF	TGCAGCGCTAAGACAGGGGGGGCCGGGGAGCTGTTTTTT	few	TRBV29-1	TRBJ2-2	TRBD1
CASSIRPGEGDYGYTF	TGTGCCAGTAGTATTCGCCCGGGGGAAGGGGACTATGGCTACACCTTC	few	TRBV19	TRBJ1-2	.
CASSYAGTDTQYF	TGTGCCAGCAGTTATGCGGGCACAGATACGCAGTATTTT	.	TRBV6-6	TRBJ2-3	.
CSVEFRGEGQPQHF	TGCAGCGTTGAATTTCGCGGGGAAGGTCAGCCCCAGCATTTT	.	TRBV29-1	TRBJ1-5	.
CSVFRDQETQYF	TGCAGCGTTTTTCGGGATCAAGAGACCCAGTACTTC	.	TRBV29-1	TRBJ2-5	.
CASSLQRAQDQPQHF	TGTGCCAGCTCACTCCAAAGAGCGCAGGATCAGCCCCAGCATTTT	.	TRBV18	TRBJ1-5	.
CASSQGASQPQHF	TGTGCCAGCAGCCAGGGGGCGAGCCAGCCCCAGCATTTT	.	TRBV3-1/TRBV3-2	TRBJ1-5	.
CATSPGVSYGTGELFF	TGTGCCACCTCGCCGGGGGTGAGTTACGGGACCGGGGAGCTGTTTTTT	.	TRBV24-1	TRBJ2-2	.
CASRRTDNSPLHF	TGTGCCAGCCGACGGACAGATAATTCACCCCTCCACTTT	.	TRBV3-1/TRBV3-2	TRBJ1-6	.
CASSYLGAYYGYTF	TGTGCCAGCAGTTATTTGGGGGCCTACTATGGCTACACCTTC	.	TRBV6-2/TRBV6-3	TRBJ1-2	.
CSAGQGRGYTF	TGCAGTGCCGGACAGGGTCGCGGCTACACCTTC	.	TRBV20-1	TRBJ1-2	TRBD1
CASSSGPNTEAFF	TGTGCCAGCAGTTCAGGCCCGAACACTGAAGCTTTCTTT	.	TRBV2	TRBJ1-1	.
CASSLPFAEAFF	TGTGCCAGCAGCTTACCCTTTGCTGAAGCTTTCTTT	.	TRBV7-9	TRBJ1-1	.